This T cell receptor beta chain came from a study of glioma-infiltrating T cells after dendritic cell vaccination. Across the whole study: Glioblastoma patients came from Phase I and II dendritic cell vaccination trials.

The method was immunoSEQ multiplex PCR; TCRdb's version includes in-frame clones alone and lacks a portion of them. The sample has more than 55,000 clones; 85% are singletons. The CDR3 covers 15 residues. Germline V gives CDR1 MNHEY, CDR2 SMNVEV (reference sequence). V lost 5 bases to trimming and J lost 0 bases, with 10 bases between them. As for time point: after dendritic cell vaccination, including at tumor progression/relapse. The sequences come from blood, collected after dendritic cell vaccination. The receptor comes from a human donor with glioblastoma. The chain employs TRBV27 and TRBJ1-4; no definite D call. The CDR3 protein is CASSQQLATNEKLFF. The CDR3 bases are TGTGCCAGCAGTCAACAGCTTGCAACTAATGAAAAACTGTTTTTT.